This T cell receptor (beta chain) was sequenced in a study of T-cell reconstitution after alpha-beta-depleted transplantation in children. This clonotype was seen a few times. Preparing the TCRbeta library involved the use of unique molecular identifiers. Each CDR3 protein gets one entry after TCRdb re-called the PCR reads with MiXCR. Among about 78,000 distinct CDR3 sequences listed, 11% to 15% were seen once. In germline, CDR1 is SGHTA, CDR2 FQGNSA. This CDR3 comprises 17 residues. Trimming cost V 3 bases and J 0 bases; bases outside gene matches: 6. The sequence was obtained from a male patient under 10 years old who had a stem cell transplant for acute lymphoblastic leukemia, so the T cells may come from the graft donor. The V gene is TRBV7-2, the J gene TRBJ2-1, with 9 bases matching TRBD2. The material was PBMCs, mostly from graft donor cells, obtained 180 days after TCRalphabeta/CD19-depleted stem cell transplant. CDR3 in DNA: TGTGCCAGCAGCTTTAGCGGGGGCCGCAGCTCCTACAATGAGCAGTTCTTC. It specifies CASSFSGGRSSYNEQFF.